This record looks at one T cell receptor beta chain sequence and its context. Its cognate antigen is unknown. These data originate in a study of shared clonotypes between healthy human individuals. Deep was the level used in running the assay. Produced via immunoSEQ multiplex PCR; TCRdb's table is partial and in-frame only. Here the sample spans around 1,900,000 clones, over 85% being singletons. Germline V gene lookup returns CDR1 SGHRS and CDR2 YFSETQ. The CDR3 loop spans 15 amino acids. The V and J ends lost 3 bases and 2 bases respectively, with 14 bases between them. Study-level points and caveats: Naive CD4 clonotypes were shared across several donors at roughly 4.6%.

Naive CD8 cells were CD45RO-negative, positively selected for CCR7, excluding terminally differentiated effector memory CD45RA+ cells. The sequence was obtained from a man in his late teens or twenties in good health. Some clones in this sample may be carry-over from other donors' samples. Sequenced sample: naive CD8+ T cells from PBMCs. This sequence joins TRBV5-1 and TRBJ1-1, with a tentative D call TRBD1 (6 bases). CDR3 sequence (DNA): TGCGCCAGCAGCTCTTGGGGGCCAGCAAACACTGAAGCTTTCTTT. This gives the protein CASSSWGPANTEAFF.